The next 21 T cell receptor beta chains were all read from a single sample in a study of shared clonotypes between healthy human individuals. Only in-frame clones appear in the TCRdb table, and some are missing; sequencing was by immunoSEQ multiplex PCR. This sample yields 2 million to 2.5 million clones, of which 85% to 95% are seen a single time; about 0.39% belongs to the top ten. Specimen: naive CD4+ T cells from PBMCs. Documented subset: CD45RA+ positively selected. All receptors derive from a man aged 18 to 29 in good health. Some clones in this sample may be carry-over from other donors' samples.

The chain carries TRBV27 and TRBJ1-2; TRBD1 agrees at 10 bases. This CDR3 has 17 residues. Looked up from germline, CDR1 is MNHEY and CDR2 is SMNVEV (reference sequence). V was pared by 2 bases and J by 7 bases, with 13 bases of the junction left unmatched. Here the CDR3 DNA reads TGTGCCAGCAGTTTAGCGGGACAGGGGCCGACTATAGGTGGCTACACCTTC. It codes for CASSLAGQGPTIGGYTF.

V gene TRBV18 combines with J gene TRBJ2-7, with TRBD2 as a possible D gene (6 bases). CDR3 length: 15 residues. Germline values: CDR1 KGHSH, CDR2 LQKENI. V was pared by 6 bases and J by 2 bases, with 17 bases between. The CDR3 DNA reads TGTGCCAGCTCGCGATTCCAGGGCGGGACCTACGAGCAGTACTTC. Protein sequence: CASSRFQGGTYEQYF.

This chain uses TRBV7-2 with TRBJ2-3; the match to TRBD1 covers 7 bases. The CDR3 spans 14 residues. V was pared by 4 bases and J by 2 bases, with 3 bases of the junction left unmatched. The V gene's germline CDR1 is SGHTA and CDR2 FQGNSA. In nucleotides, the CDR3 is TGTGCCAGCAGCTCGACAGGGCCCACAGATACGCAGTATTTT. Translation: CASSSTGPTDTQYF.

This clone appeared a single time. This chain uses TRBV28 with TRBJ1-1, with TRBD1 as a possible D gene (6 bases). The V gene lost 8 bases and the J gene lost 0 bases, with 16 bases spanning the gap. The CDR3 covers 15 residues. Germline V gives CDR1 MDHEN, CDR2 SYDVKM. CDR3 loop: CASRRQDLMNTEAFF. CDR3 DNA: TGTGCCAGCCGCCGACAGGATCTCATGAACACTGAAGCTTTCTTT.

Comment on this clone: Different DNA sequences within this sample yield the same CDR3. The chain joins TRBV18 to TRBJ1-1, with a possible D match to TRBD1 (5 bases). Trimming stripped 3 bases from V and 3 bases from J, with 8 bases between. The CDR3 runs 13 residues. Germline values: CDR1 KGHSH, CDR2 LQKENI. CDR3 loop: CASSPRGDTEAFF. The CDR3 DNA sequence: TGTGCCAGCTCACCCCGGGGCGACACTGAAGCTTTCTTT.

The rearrangement uses TRBV10-3 and TRBJ2-1; TRBD2 matches at 8 bases. Germline V gene data show CDR1 as ENHRY and CDR2 as SYGVKD. CDR3 size: 17 residues. J was trimmed by 8 bases and V by 4 bases; bases with no gene match: 16. CDR3 residues: CAISGAPVSGNLDEQFF. The CDR3 DNA reads TGTGCCATCAGTGGGGCCCCGGTTAGCGGGAATTTGGATGAGCAGTTCTTC.

This sequence joins TRBV14 and TRBJ2-1; D is ambiguous. CDR1 and CDR2 (germline): SGHDN, FVKESK. CDR3 length: 14 residues. Trimming left V 4 bases short and J 9 bases short, with 16 bases between. The chain's CDR3 is CASSPGPVRGEQFF. As DNA, the CDR3 is TGTGCCAGCAGCCCAGGCCCCGTCCGCGGTGAGCAGTTCTTC.

The genes are TRBV2 and TRBJ2-3; D gene uncertain. The CDR3 spans 14 residues. The V gene lost 2 bases and the J gene lost 0 bases, with 6 bases spanning the gap. Germline V gene lookup returns CDR1 SNHLY and CDR2 FYNNEI. CDR3 region: CASSELTSTDTQYF. In DNA form, the CDR3 reads TGTGCCAGCAGTGAACTTACTAGCACAGATACGCAGTATTTT.

The rearrangement uses TRBV18 and TRBJ1-1, with D possibly TRBD1 on 5 matching bases. This CDR3 has 14 residues. Germline-derived CDR1 and CDR2 are KGHSH and LQKENI. V was shortened by 5 bases and J by 5 bases, with 15 bases between the two germline ends. CDR3 protein: CASSFRVEYTEAFF. The CDR3, as DNA: TGTGCCAGCTCATTCAGGGTAGAATATACTGAAGCTTTCTTT.

Points on this clone: Other DNA sequences in the sample encode the same CDR3. The V call is TRBV7-2, the J call TRBJ2-5; D gene unclear. V lost 0 bases, J lost 2 bases, and 4 bases lay in between. CDR1 is SGHTA, CDR2 FQGNSA, per germline. This CDR3 spans 13 amino acids. The CDR3 spells CASSLAPQETQYF. DNA of the CDR3: TGTGCCAGCAGCTTAGCCCCGCAAGAGACCCAGTACTTC.

V usage is TRBV27 and J usage is TRBJ2-7, with no clear D. Between the trimmed V and J ends, which lost 2 bases and 2 bases, there was a span of 7 bases. Germline V lookup: CDR1 MNHEY, CDR2 SMNVEV (reference sequence). The CDR3 runs 13 residues. The CDR3 DNA sequence: TGTGCCAGCAGTTTAATCTTCACCTACGAGCAGTACTTC. Protein: CASSLIFTYEQYF.

The chain is built from TRBV5-1 and TRBJ2-1; TRBD2 matches 14 bases. J was trimmed by 7 bases and V by 4 bases; bases with no gene match: 7. The germline V gene encodes CDR1 SGHRS and CDR2 YFSETQ. The CDR3 length is 16 residues. The CDR3 DNA reads TGCGCCAGCAGCCTGACTAGCGGGAGGGCAAAAAATGAGCAGTTCTTC. Amino acid sequence: CASSLTSGRAKNEQFF.

The chain joins TRBV29-1 to TRBJ1-2, with 7 bases lining up with TRBD1. J lost 4 bases, V lost 5 bases, and 4 bases had no gene match. The CDR3 sequence is 12 residues long. Per the germline V gene, CDR1 is SQVTM and CDR2 is ANQGSEA. The CDR3 spells CSVYQGGYGYTF. The CDR3 DNA reads as TGCAGCGTTTACCAGGGGGGCTATGGCTACACCTTC.

Worth noting for this clone: This sample also contains other DNA sequences that code for the same CDR3. V is TRBV11-2 and J is TRBJ2-3; D may be TRBD2 (6 bases). Germline CDR1 is SGHAT and CDR2 is FQNNGV. Trimming took 2 bases from V and 0 from J, leaving 15 bases between them. There are 17 residues in the CDR3. CDR3 amino acids: CASSLKIGGRSTDTQYF. As DNA, the CDR3 is TGTGCCAGCAGCTTAAAGATTGGGGGGAGGAGCACAGATACGCAGTATTTT.

V gene TRBV6-5 combines with J gene TRBJ1-2, with 7 bases lining up with TRBD1. Germline CDR1 is MNHEY and CDR2 is SVGAGI. The CDR3 runs 14 residues. Unmatched junction bases numbered 9, after V lost 5 bases and J lost 6 bases. This CDR3 reads CASSPQTGKNGYTF. Here the CDR3 DNA reads TGTGCCAGCAGTCCACAGACAGGGAAGAATGGCTACACCTTC.

This chain connects TRBV5-1 to TRBJ2-7, with TRBD2 matching over 11 bases. CDR3 length: 15 amino acids. Germline V gene data show CDR1 as SGHRS and CDR2 as YFSETQ. The V gene end was trimmed by 1 base and the J gene end by 3 bases; junction bases not matched to a gene: 3. The CDR3 sequence is CASSLLGTSGYEQYF. CDR3 bases: TGCGCCAGCAGCTTGCTTGGGACTAGCGGCTACGAGCAGTACTTC.

As for this clone: Other DNA sequences in this sample translate to the same CDR3. The gene calls are TRBV28 and TRBJ2-7; no clear D gene. This CDR3 spans 12 amino acids. Trimming pared 1 base from V and 2 bases from J, leaving 3 bases between. Germline V gene lookup returns CDR1 MDHEN and CDR2 SYDVKM. The CDR3 region has the DNA TGTGCCAGCAGTTTATTGCCCTACGAGCAGTACTTC. Protein: CASSLLPYEQYF.

The chain recombines TRBV30 with TRBJ2-7; D may be TRBD1 (6 bases). The CDR3 sequence is 13 residues long. Germline CDR1 is GTSNPN and CDR2 is SVGIG (reference sequence). Trimming removed 1 base from V and 3 bases from J, with 10 bases in between. Here the CDR3 DNA reads TGTGCCTGGAGTGCCGGACAGTACTACGAGCAGTACTTC. Its protein product is CAWSAGQYYEQYF.

This clone occurred once. This chain connects TRBV7-8 to TRBJ1-5; the D is unclear. The V gene's germline CDR1 is SGHVS and CDR2 FQNEAQ. The V end lost 5 bases, the J end lost 6 bases, and 11 bases lay between the germline ends. The CDR3 has 13 residues. Here the CDR3 DNA reads TGTGCCAGCAGCCTACTCCCGCGTCAGCCCCAGCATTTT. It codes for CASSLLPRQPQHF. The whole variable domain, remainder taken from reference TRBV7-8 and TRBJ1-5, is GAGVSQSPRYKVAKRGQDVALRCDPISGHVSLFWYQQALGQGPEFLTYFQNEAQLDKSGLPSDRFFAERPEGSVSTLKIQRTQQEDSAVYLCASSLLPRQPQHFGDGTRLSIL.

As to this clone: Additional DNA sequences in this sample encode the identical CDR3. The chain carries TRBV7-3 and TRBJ2-5; TRBD1 might be the D (6 bases). This CDR3 has 13 residues. V lost 5 bases and J 4 bases, leaving 11 bases between the germline ends. CDR1 and CDR2 from the germline V gene are SGHTA and FQGTGA. The CDR3 protein is CASSRQGPETQYF. The CDR3 DNA reads as TGTGCCAGCAGCCGCCAGGGGCCAGAGACCCAGTACTTC.

J is TRBJ2-7 and V is TRBV6-5; D tentatively reads TRBD1 or TRBD2 (7 bases each). The CDR3 length is 14 residues. Germline V lookup: CDR1 MNHEY, CDR2 SVGAGI. Trimming took 6 bases from V and 1 from J, leaving 13 bases between them. The CDR3 coding sequence is TGTGCCAGCAGCGGGGGGACAGCATCCTACGAGCAGTACTTC. Its protein is CASSGGTASYEQYF.